This TCR beta chain is drawn from a study of shared T cell receptors in the human thymus. TCRdb's table, derived via immunoSEQ multiplex PCR, lists solely in-frame clones and lacks some. This sample has more than 550,000 clones, with more than 70% found just once. In its sample, this clone was seen a few times. This same sample was also part of a study on human thymus T cells. According to that study: The donor group consisted of healthy Finnish infants who were having corrective surgery for congenital heart defects. Thymic resections from corrective heart surgery supplied the tissue. It looked as if thymic and blood repertoires used V and J genes in a biased way. Unrelated individuals reportedly shared highly overlapping thymic TCR repertoires.

Source material: thymocytes. This TCR was recovered from a boy in the first two years of life with a congenital heart defect.

The CDR3: CASTEWGSKVEAFF. In DNA form, the CDR3 reads TGTGCCAGCACCGAATGGGGCAGCAAAGTTGAAGCTTTCTTT. This rearrangement joins TRBV6-1 to TRBJ1-1, with D maybe TRBD1 (5 bases). Trimming removed 7 bases from V and 7 bases from J, with 19 bases in between. The CDR3 extends over 14 amino acids. In germline, CDR1 is MNHNS, CDR2 SASEGT.